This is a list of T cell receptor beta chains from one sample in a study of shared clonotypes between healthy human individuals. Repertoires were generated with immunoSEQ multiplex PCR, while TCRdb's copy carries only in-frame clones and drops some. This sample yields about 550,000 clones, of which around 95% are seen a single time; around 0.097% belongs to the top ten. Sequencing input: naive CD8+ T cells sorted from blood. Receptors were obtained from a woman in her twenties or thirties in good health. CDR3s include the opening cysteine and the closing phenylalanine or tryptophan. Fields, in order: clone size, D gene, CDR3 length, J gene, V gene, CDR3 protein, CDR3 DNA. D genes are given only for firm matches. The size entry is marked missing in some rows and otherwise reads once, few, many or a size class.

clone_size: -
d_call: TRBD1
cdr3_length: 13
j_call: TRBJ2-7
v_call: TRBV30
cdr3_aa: CAWSGTGGGEQYF
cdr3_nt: TGTGCCTGGAGTGGGACAGGGGGCGGGGAGCAGTACTTC

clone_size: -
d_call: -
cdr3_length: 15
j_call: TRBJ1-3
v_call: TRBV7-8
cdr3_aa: CASSSATGSGNTIYF
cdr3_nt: TGTGCCAGCAGCTCAGCGACAGGCTCTGGAAACACCATATATTTT

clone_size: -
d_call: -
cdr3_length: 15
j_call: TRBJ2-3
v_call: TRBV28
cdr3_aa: CASSFRDTEPYTQYF
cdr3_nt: TGTGCCAGCAGTTTCCGGGACACGGAACCATATACGCAGTATTTT

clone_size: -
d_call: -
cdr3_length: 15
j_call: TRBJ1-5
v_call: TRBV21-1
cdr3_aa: CASSKALDRNQPQHF
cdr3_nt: TGTGCCAGCAGCAAAGCGCTCGACAGAAATCAGCCCCAGCATTTT

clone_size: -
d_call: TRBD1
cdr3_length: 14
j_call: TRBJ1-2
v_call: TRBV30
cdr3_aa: CAKGPGTGSYGYTF
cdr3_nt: TGTGCCAAAGGGCCCGGGACAGGCTCCTATGGCTACACCTTC

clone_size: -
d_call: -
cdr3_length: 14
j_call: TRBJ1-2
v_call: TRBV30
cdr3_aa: CAWGDGRRSTGYTF
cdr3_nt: TGTGCCTGGGGGGACGGGCGCCGATCCACTGGCTACACCTTC

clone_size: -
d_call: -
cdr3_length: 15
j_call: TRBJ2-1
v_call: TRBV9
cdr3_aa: CASSVDPEGEKEEFF
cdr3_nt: TGTGCCAGCAGCGTAGACCCCGAGGGGGAGAAGGAAGAGTTCTTC

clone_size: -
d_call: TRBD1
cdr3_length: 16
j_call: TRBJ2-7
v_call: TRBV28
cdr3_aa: CASSLARGRADYEQYF
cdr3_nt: TGTGCCAGCAGTTTAGCCAGGGGGCGTGCAGACTACGAGCAGTACTTC

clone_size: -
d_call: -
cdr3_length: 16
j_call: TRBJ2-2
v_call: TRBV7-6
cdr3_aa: CASSPISQWGAGELFF
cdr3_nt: TGTGCCAGCAGCCCCATATCACAGTGGGGAGCGGGGGAGCTGTTTTTT

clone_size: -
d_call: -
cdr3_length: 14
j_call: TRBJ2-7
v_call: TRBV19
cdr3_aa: CASSTGLGSYEQYF
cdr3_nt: TGTGCCAGTAGTACGGGCCTGGGTTCCTACGAGCAGTACTTC

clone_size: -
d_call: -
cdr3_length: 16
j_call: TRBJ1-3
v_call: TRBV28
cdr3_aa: CASSLLYLSSGNTIYF
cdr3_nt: TGTGCCAGCAGTTTATTATATCTTTCCTCTGGAAACACCATATATTTT

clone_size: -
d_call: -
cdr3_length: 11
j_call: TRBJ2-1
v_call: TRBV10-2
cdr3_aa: CASSATYEQFF
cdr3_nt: TGCGCCAGCAGTGCTACGTATGAGCAGTTCTTC

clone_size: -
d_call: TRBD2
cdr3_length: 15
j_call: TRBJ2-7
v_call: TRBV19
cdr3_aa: CASSIRLAAFYEQYF
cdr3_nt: TGTGCCAGTAGTATCCGACTAGCGGCCTTCTACGAGCAGTACTTC

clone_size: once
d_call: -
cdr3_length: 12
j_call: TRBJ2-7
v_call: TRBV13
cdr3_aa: CASSLGSYEQYF
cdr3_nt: TGTGCCAGCAGCTTAGGGTCCTACGAGCAGTACTTC

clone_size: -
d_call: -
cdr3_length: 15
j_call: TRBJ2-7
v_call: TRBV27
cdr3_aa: CASSQQGGFSYEQYF
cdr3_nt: TGTGCCAGCAGTCAACAGGGGGGGTTCTCCTACGAGCAGTACTTC

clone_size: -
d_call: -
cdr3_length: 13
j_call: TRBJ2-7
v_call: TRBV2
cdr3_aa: CANRPPGGYEQYF
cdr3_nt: TGTGCCAACCGACCACCAGGGGGGTACGAGCAGTACTTC

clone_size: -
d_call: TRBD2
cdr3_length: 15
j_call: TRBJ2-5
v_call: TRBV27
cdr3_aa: CASSTFGRERETQYF
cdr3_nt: TGTGCCAGCAGTACCTTTGGGCGGGAGCGGGAGACCCAGTACTTC

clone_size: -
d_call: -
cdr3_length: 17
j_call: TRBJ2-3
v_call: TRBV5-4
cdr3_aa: CASRDGQIRLGTDTQYF
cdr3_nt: TGTGCCAGCAGAGATGGACAGATCCGCCTCGGCACAGATACGCAGTATTTT

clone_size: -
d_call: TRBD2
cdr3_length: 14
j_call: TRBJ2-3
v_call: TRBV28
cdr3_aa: CASSSGLAGVTQYF
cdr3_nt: TGTGCCAGCAGTTCAGGACTAGCGGGAGTTACGCAGTATTTT

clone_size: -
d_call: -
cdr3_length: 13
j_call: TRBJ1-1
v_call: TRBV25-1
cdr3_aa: CASSDYQNTEAFF
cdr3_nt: TGTGCCAGCAGTGATTACCAGAACACTGAAGCTTTCTTT

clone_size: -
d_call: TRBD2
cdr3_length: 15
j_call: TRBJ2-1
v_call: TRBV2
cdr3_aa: CASRAGNVGGYEQFF
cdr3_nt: TGTGCCAGCCGAGCCGGGAACGTCGGGGGGTATGAGCAGTTCTTC

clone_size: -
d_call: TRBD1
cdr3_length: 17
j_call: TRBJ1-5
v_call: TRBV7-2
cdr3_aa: CASSLGQGILGNQPQHF
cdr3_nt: TGTGCCAGCAGCCTGGGACAGGGTATTCTGGGCAATCAGCCCCAGCATTTT

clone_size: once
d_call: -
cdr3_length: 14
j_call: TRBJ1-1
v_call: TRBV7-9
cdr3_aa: CASSLLEEGTEAFF
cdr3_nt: TGTGCCAGCAGCTTATTGGAGGAGGGCACTGAAGCTTTCTTT

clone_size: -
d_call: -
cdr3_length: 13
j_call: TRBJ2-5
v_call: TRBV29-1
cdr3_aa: CSVEDQWEETQYF
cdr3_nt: TGCAGCGTTGAAGACCAATGGGAAGAAACCCAGTACTTC

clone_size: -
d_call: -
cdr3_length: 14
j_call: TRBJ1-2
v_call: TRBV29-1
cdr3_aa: CSVVDDIFNYGYTF
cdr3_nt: TGCAGCGTTGTGGACGACATTTTTAACTATGGCTACACCTTC

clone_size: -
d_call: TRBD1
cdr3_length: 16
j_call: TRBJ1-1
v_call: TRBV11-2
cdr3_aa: CASSQSRTGVRTEAFF
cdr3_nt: TGTGCCAGCAGCCAATCCAGGACAGGGGTACGGACTGAAGCTTTCTTT

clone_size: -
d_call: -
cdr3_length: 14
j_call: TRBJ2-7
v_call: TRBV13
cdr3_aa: CASSPEGRDYEQYF
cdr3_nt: TGTGCCAGCAGCCCAGAGGGCAGAGACTACGAGCAGTACTTC

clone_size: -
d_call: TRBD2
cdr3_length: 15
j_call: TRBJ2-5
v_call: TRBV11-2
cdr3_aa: CASSPHRGEGETQYF
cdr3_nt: TGTGCCAGCAGCCCCCACCGGGGGGAGGGGGAGACCCAGTACTTC

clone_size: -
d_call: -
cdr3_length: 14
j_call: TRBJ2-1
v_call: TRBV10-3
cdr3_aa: CAISRDTGWDEQFF
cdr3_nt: TGTGCCATCAGCCGGGACACAGGTTGGGATGAGCAGTTCTTC

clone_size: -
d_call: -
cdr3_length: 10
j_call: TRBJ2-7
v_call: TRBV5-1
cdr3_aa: CASSLREQYF
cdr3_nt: TGCGCCAGCAGCTTGCGGGAGCAGTACTTC

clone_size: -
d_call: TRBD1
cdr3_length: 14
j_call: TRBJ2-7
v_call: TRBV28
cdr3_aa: CASSLGQGAREQYF
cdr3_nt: TGTGCCAGCAGTTTGGGACAGGGGGCGCGAGAGCAGTACTTC

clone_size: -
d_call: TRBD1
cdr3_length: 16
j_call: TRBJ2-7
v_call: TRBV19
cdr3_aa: CASSDGQGRGSYEQYF
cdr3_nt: TGTGCCAGTAGTGACGGACAGGGGAGGGGTTCCTACGAGCAGTACTTC

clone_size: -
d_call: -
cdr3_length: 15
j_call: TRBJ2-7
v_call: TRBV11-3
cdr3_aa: CASSLDSSPAYEQYF
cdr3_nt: TGTGCCAGCAGCTTAGATTCTTCGCCGGCCTACGAGCAGTACTTC

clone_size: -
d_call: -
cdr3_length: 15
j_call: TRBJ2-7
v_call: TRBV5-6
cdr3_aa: CASSLLPGGPYEQYF
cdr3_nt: TGTGCCAGCAGCTTACTCCCCGGAGGGCCTTACGAGCAGTACTTC

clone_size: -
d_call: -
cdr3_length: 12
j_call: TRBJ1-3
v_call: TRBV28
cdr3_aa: CASSLLGNTIYF
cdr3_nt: TGTGCCAGCAGTTTACTCGGAAACACCATATATTTT

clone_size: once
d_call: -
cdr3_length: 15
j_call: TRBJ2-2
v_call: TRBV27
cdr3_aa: CASSLLPGWGGELFF
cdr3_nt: TGTGCCAGCAGTTTATTGCCAGGGTGGGGCGGGGAGCTGTTTTTT

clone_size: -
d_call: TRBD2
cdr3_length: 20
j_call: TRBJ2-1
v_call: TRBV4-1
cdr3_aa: CASSQGLRVTSGDSYNEQFF
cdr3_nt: TGCGCCAGCAGCCAAGGTTTGAGGGTGACTAGCGGGGATTCCTACAATGAGCAGTTCTTC

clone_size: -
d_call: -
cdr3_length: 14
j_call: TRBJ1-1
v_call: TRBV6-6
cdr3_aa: CASSYATADAEAFF
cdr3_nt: TGTGCCAGCAGTTACGCGACAGCTGACGCTGAAGCTTTCTTT

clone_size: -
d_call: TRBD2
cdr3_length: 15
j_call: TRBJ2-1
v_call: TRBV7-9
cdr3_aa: CASSKGLAGDREQFF
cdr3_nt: TGTGCCAGCAGCAAGGGACTAGCGGGAGACCGTGAGCAGTTCTTC

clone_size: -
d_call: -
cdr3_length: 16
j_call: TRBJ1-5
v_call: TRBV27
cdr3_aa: CASSLSLGVGNQPQHF
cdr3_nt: TGTGCCAGCAGTTTATCGTTAGGGGTTGGTAATCAGCCCCAGCATTTT

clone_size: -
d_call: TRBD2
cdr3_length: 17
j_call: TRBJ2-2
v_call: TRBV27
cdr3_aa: CASSSLIAGGNTGELFF
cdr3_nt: TGTGCCAGCAGTTCTCTCATAGCGGGAGGGAACACCGGGGAGCTGTTTTTT

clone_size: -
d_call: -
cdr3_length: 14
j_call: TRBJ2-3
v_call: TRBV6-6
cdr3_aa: CASSYLVSTDTQYF
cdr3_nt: TGTGCCAGCAGTTACTTAGTGAGCACAGATACGCAGTATTTT

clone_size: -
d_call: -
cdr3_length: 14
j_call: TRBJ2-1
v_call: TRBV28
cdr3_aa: CASSLLSGYNEQFF
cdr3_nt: TGTGCCAGCAGTTTGCTATCAGGCTACAATGAGCAGTTCTTC

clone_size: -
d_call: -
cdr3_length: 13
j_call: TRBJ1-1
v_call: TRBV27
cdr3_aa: CASSPLLRTEAFF
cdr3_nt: TGTGCCAGCAGTCCCCTCCTGAGGACTGAAGCTTTCTTT

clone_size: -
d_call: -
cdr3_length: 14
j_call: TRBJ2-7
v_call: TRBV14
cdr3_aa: CASSLRDGSYEQYF
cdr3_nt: TGTGCCAGCAGCCTCCGGGACGGATCCTACGAGCAGTACTTC

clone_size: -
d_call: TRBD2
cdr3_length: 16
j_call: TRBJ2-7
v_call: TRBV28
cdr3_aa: CASSPPSGVVSYEQYF
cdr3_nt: TGTGCCAGCAGTCCGCCCAGCGGGGTCGTGTCCTACGAGCAGTACTTC

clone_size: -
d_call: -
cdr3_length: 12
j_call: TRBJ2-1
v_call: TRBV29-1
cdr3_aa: CSVVPSYNEQFF
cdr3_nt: TGCAGCGTGGTACCTTCCTACAATGAGCAGTTCTTC

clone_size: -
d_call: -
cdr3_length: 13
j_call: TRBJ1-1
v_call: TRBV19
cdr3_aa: CASSQTGDTEAFF
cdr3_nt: TGTGCCAGTAGCCAAACGGGGGACACTGAAGCTTTCTTT

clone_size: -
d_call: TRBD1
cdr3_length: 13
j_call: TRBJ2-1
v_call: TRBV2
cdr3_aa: CAASGGSYNEQFF
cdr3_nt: TGTGCCGCCTCAGGGGGCTCCTACAATGAGCAGTTCTTC